This TCR beta chain was captured in a study of shared clonotypes between healthy human individuals (TCRdb year 2020). Broadly, across the study: The cohort comprised a couple of women and three men aged 18 to 49 years. To estimate repertoire size and how much clonotypes are shared between individuals, the study performed deep sequencing of blood TCR repertoires from about 5 healthy adults. Different laboratories and diverse techniques were used to prepare libraries and sequence TCR repertoires, to increase sequencing depth and limit assay-specific biases. Between about 0.94 and 8.9 billion PBMCs per donor were obtained by leukapheresis.

Using the deep immunoSEQ assay, multiplex PCR amplified TCR CDR3 regions from genomic DNA. Genomic DNA extracted from each cell subset was distributed evenly over all wells of several immunoSEQ 96-well plates, and each plate served as one replicate. Each replicate PCR for unsorted PBMC received about 310 ng genomic DNA, equal to approximately 30,000 T cell genomes. Ten immunoSEQ deep assay plates were used to sequence unsorted PBMC genomic DNA. Purified libraries were quantified with a Qubit 3.0 fluorometer, sized on a Bioanalyzer 2100, and re-quantified with the KAPA Library Quantification kit. Every immunoSEQ 96-well plate was sequenced on a dedicated single-read 150-cycle Illumina NextSeq 550 flow cell. Turning to the authors' computational methods: Because the immunoSEQ output included only junctional sequences and no quality scores, the filtering could not be the same as the filtering used for full-length reads. To assign V/J genes and CDR3, sequences were annotated against IMGT germline references using PyIR, a Python wrapper for IgBLAST v1.9. Reads with weak V/J assignments (E-value above 1e-6), missing CDR3, stop codons, out-of-frame junctions, or ambiguous translated residues were removed. A V3J clonotype was defined by an identical inferred V gene, J gene, and CDR3 amino acid sequence. Percentage overlap between repertoires was computed as shared unique clonotypes divided by the size of the smaller repertoire. RTK rarefaction, the Chao1 estimator, and Recon v2.1 estimates of unobserved clonotypes were used to assess repertoire richness. TCRdb limited this immuneACCESS table to in-frame rearrangements with V and J called. A share of clones is missing; checked studies link under half to unresolved V genes, and the rest is unexplained. V and J calls and clone size follow that table, whereas D and trimming were derived from the DNA. This sample holds 400,000 to 600,000 clones; 70% to 80% were observed only once. Of the sample, around 14% is held by the ten largest clones.

The donors were healthy, HIV-negative adults with no recently reported acute infections or vaccinations. Every donor was a Caucasian adult residing in Nashville, Tennessee, USA. For unsorted samples, about 90 million PBMCs were counted and genomic DNA was extracted with the QIAamp DNA Blood Mini kit. Blood was collected by leukapheresis, and PBMCs were isolated by Ficoll-Histopaque density gradient centrifugation and then cryopreserved in liquid nitrogen vapor phase. Worth noting for this clone: This receptor's antigen is unknown. No much larger clone is present one base from it, and per-base qualities are unavailable.

Study-level results and caveats: Because the study included only a small number of donors, the genetic and exposure-history diversity represented was limited. Pairwise subsampling led to the expectation that sequencing depth would affect the degree of clonotype sharing among donors. Sampling was restricted to blood, and TCR repertoires in tissue are likely to differ from TCR repertoires in blood.

V loses 8 bases, J loses 5 bases, and the germline ends lie 12 bases apart. Including the terminal cysteine and phenylalanine, the CDR3 comprises 12 residues. The read is trimmed to its CDR3 DNA, 36 bases read in frame from base 1. The germline V gene encodes CDR1 MNHEY and CDR2 SVGAGI. This clonotype originated in a woman aged 35 to 49 in good health. Some clones in this sample may be carry-over from other donors' samples. The V gene is TRBV6-5 and the J gene is TRBJ2-5, with TRBD2 perhaps the D gene, on 6 matching bases. Sample: PBMCs. The DNA is as follows: TGTGCCAGCCGGCCGGCGGGGGAGACCCAGTACTTC. This yields the protein CASRPAGETQYF.